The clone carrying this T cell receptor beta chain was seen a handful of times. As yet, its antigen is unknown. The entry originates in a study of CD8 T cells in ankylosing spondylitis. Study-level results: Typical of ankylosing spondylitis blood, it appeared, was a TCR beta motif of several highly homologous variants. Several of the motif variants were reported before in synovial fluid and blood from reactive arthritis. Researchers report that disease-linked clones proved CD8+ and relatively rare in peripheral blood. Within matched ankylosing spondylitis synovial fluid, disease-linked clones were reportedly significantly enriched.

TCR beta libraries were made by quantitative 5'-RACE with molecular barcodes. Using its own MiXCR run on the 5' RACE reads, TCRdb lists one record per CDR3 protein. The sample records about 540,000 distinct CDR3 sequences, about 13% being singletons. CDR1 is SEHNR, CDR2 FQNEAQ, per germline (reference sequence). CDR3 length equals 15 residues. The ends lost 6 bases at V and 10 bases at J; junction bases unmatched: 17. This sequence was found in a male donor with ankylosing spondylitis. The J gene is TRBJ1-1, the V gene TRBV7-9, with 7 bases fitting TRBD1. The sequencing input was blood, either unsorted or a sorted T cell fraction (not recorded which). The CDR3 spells CASRPGQNPSSGAFF. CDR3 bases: TGTGCCAGCAGGCCGGGACAGAACCCCTCTTCTGGAGCTTTCTTT.